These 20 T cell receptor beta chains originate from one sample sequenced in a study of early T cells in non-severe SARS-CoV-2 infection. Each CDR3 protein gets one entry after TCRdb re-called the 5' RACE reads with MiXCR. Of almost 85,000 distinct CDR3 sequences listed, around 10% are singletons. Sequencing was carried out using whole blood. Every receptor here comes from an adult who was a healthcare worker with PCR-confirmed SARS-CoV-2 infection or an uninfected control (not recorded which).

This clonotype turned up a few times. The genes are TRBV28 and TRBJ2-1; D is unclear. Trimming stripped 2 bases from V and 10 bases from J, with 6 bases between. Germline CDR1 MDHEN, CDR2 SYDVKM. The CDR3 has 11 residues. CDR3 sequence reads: CASSLKREQFF. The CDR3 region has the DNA TGTGCCAGCAGTTTAAAGAGGGAGCAGTTCTTC.

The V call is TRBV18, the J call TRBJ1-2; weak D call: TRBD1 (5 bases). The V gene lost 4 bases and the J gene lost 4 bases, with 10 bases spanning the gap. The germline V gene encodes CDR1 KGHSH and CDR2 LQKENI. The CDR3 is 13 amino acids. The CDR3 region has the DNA TGTGCCAGCTCACTCCAAGACAGCTATGGCTACACCTTC. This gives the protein CASSLQDSYGYTF.

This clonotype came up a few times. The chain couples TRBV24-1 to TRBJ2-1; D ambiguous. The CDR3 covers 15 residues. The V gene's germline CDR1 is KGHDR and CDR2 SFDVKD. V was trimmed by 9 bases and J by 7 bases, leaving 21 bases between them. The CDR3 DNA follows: TGTGCCACCTCCGACCCCGGCAGCTCCGGAAATGAGCAGTTCTTC. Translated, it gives CATSDPGSSGNEQFF.

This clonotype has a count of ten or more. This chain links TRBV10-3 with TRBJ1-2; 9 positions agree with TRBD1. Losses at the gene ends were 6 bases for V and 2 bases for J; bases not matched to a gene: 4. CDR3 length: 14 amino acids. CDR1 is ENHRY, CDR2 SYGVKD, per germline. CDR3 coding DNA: TGTGCCATCAGCATCGGGACAGGGAACTATGGCTACACCTTC. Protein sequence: CAISIGTGNYGYTF.

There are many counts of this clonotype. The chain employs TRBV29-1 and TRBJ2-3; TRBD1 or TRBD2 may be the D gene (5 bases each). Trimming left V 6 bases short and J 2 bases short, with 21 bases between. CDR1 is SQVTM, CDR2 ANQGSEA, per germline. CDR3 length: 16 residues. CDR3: CSVDGARGPLTDTQYF. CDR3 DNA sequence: TGCAGCGTCGACGGGGCTCGAGGGCCCCTCACAGATACGCAGTATTTT.

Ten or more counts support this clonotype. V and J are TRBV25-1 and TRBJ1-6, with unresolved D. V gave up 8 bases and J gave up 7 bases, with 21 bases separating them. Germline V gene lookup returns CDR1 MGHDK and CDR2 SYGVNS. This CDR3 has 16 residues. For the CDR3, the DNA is TGTGCCAGCCAGCAGCGGGCGGGGAACCGCAATTCACCCCTCCACTTT. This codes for CASQQRAGNRNSPLHF.

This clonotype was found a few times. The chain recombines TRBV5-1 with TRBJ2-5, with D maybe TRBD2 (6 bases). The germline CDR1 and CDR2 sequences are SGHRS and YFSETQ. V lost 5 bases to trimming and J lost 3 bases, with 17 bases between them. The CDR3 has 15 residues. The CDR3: CASSERGTVKETQYF. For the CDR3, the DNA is TGCGCCAGCAGTGAGCGCGGGACTGTTAAAGAGACCCAGTACTTC.

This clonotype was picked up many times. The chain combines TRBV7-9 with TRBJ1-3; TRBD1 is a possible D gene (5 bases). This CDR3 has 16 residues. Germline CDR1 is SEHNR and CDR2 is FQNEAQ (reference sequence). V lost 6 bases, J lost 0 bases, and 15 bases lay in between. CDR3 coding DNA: TGTGCCAGCAGTTCACCCGAGGGGAGCTCTGGAAACACCATATATTTT. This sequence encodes CASSSPEGSSGNTIYF.

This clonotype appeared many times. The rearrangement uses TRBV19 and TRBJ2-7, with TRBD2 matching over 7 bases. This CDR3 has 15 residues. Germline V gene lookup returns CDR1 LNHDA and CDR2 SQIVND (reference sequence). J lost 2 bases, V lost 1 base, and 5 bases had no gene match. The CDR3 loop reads CASSIGSGTTYEQYF. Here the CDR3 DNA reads TGTGCCAGTAGTATAGGGAGCGGGACCACCTACGAGCAGTACTTC. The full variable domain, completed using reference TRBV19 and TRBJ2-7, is DGGITQSPKYLFRKEGQNVTLSCEQNLNHDAMYWYRQDPGQGLRLIYYSQIVNDFQKGDIAEGYSVSREKKESFPLTVTSAQKNPTAFYLCASSIGSGTTYEQYFGPGTRLTVT.

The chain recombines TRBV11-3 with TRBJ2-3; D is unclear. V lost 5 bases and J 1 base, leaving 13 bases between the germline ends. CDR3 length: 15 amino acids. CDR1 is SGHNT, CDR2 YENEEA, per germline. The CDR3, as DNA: TGTGCCAGCAGCCCTGACATTGGCGGCACAGATACGCAGTATTTT. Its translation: CASSPDIGGTDTQYF.

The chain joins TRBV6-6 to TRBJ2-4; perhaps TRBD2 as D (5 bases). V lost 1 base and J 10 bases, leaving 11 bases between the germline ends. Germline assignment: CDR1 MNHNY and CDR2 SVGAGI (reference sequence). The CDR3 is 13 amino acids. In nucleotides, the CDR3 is TGTGCCAGCAGTTACTTGTTAAGGGAGATTCAGTACTTC. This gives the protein CASSYLLREIQYF.

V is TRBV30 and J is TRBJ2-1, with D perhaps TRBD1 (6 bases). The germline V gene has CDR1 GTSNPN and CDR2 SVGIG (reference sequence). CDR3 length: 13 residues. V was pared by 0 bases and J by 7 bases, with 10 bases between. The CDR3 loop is CAWSVQGPNEQFF. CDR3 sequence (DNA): TGTGCCTGGAGTGTACAGGGCCCGAATGAGCAGTTCTTC.

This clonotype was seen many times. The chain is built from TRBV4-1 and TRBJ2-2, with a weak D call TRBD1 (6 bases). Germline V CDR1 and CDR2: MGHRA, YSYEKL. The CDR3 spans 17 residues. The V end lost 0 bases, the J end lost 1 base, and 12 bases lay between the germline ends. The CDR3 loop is CASSQERGGWNTGELFF. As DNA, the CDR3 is TGCGCCAGCAGCCAAGAGAGAGGGGGTTGGAACACCGGGGAGCTGTTTTTT.

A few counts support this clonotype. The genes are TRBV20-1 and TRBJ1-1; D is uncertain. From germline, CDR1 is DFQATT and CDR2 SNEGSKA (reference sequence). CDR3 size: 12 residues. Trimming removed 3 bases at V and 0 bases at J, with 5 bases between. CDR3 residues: CSASLLNTEAFF. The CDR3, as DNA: TGCAGTGCTAGCTTGCTGAACACTGAAGCTTTCTTT.

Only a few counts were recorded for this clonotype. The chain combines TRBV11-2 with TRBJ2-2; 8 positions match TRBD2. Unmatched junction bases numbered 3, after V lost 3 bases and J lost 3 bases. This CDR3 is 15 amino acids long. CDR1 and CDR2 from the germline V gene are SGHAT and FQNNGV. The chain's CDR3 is CASSLSRGDTGELFF. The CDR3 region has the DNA TGTGCCAGCAGCTTGTCGCGGGGGGACACCGGGGAGCTGTTTTTT.

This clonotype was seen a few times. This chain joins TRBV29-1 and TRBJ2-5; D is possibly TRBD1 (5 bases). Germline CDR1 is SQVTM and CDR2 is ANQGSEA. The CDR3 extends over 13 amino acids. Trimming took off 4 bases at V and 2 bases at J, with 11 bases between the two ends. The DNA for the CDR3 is TGCAGCGTTGTAGGGGCAGGGCAAGAGACCCAGTACTTC. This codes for CSVVGAGQETQYF.

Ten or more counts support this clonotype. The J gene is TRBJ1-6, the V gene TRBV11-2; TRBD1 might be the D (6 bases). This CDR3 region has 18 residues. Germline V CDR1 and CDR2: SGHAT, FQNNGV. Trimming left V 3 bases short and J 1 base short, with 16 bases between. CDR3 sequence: CASSLTGGFGSYNSPLHF. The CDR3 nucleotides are TGTGCCAGCAGCTTGACAGGCGGGTTTGGATCCTATAATTCACCCCTCCACTTT.

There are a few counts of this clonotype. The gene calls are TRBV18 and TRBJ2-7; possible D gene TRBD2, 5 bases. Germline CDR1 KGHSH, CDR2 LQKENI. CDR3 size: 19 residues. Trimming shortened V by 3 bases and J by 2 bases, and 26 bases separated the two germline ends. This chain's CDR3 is CASSPVEGPVAVIAYEQYF. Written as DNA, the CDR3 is TGTGCCAGCTCACCTGTAGAGGGCCCCGTCGCAGTAATAGCCTACGAGCAGTACTTC.

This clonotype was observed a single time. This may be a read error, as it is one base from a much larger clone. Here the CDR3 DNA reads TGTGCCACCAAGCGGGAGGGCCTCGATATGCAGTATTTT. Its protein product is CATKREGLDMQYF. The gene calls are TRBV10-3 and TRBJ2-3, with TRBD2 matching 10 bases. The CDR3 runs to 13 residues. CDR1 is ENHRY, CDR2 SYGVKD, per germline.

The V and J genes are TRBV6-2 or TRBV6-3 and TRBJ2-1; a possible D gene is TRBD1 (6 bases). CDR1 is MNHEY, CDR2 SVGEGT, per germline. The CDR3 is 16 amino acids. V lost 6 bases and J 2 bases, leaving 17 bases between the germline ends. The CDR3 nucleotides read TGTGCCAGCAGCCACCCAGGGGATGGGACCTACAATGAGCAGTTCTTC. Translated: CASSHPGDGTYNEQFF.